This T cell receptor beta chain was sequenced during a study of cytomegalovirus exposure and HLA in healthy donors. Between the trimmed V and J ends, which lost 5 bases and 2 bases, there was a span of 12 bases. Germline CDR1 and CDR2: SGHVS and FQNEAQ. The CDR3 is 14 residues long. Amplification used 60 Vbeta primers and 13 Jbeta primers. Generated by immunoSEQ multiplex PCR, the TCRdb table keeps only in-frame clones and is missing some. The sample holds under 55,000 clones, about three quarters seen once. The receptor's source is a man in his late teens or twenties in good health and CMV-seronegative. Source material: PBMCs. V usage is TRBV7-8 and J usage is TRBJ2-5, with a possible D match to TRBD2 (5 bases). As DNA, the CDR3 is TGTGCCAGCAGCCCTGGACTCGCACAAGAGACCCAGTACTTC. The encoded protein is CASSPGLAQETQYF.